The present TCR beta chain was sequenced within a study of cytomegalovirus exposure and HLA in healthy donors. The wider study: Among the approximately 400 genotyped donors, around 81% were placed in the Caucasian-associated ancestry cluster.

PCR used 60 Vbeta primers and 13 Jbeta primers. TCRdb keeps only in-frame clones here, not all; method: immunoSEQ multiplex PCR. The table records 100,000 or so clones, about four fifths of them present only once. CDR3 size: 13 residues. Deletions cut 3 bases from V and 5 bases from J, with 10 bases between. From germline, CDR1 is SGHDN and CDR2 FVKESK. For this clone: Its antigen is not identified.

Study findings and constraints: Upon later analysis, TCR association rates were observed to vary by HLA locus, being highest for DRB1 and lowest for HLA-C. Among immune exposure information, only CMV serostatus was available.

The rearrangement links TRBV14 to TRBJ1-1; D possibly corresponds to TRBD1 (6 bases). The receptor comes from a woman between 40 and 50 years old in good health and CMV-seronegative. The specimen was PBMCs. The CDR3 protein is CASSHTGRTEAFF. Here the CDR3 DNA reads TGTGCCAGCAGCCATACAGGGAGAACTGAAGCTTTCTTT.